Shown below are 6 T cell receptor beta chains from a single sample sequenced in a study of control samples from healthy donors and cancer patients. This table comes from immunoSEQ multiplex PCR, and its TCRdb copy is limited to in-frame clones, with some not included. The table records roughly 120,000 clones, around nine tenths of them present only once. The source material was blood. The source of these receptors is a man aged 25-40 years in good health.

V usage is TRBV10-3 and J usage is TRBJ1-6, with TRBD1 matching over 9 bases. The CDR3 runs to 15 residues. The germline gives CDR1 ENHRY, CDR2 SYGVKD. J lost 7 bases, V lost 5 bases, and 6 bases had no gene match. The CDR3 sequence: CAISPRDRDNSPLHF. The DNA for the CDR3 is TGTGCCATCAGTCCCCGGGACAGGGACAATTCACCCCTCCACTTT.

This sequence joins TRBV18 and TRBJ2-5, with TRBD1 identical over 9 bases. The CDR3 extends over 14 amino acids. Germline V lookup: CDR1 KGHSH, CDR2 LQKENI. V trimming: 5 bases; J trimming: 5 bases; junction bases outside the gene matches: 6. CDR3 loop: CASSTGQGLETQYF. The DNA for the CDR3 is TGTGCCAGCTCAACGGGACAGGGCCTGGAGACCCAGTACTTC.

The J gene is TRBJ2-1, the V gene TRBV5-4, with D perhaps TRBD1 (6 bases). Trimming removed 4 bases from V and 3 bases from J, with 14 bases in between. The CDR3 has 15 amino acids. The germline V gene has CDR1 SGHNT and CDR2 YYREEE (reference sequence). As DNA, the CDR3 is TGTGCCAGCAGCATAGGACAGTCCGACTACAATGAGCAGTTCTTC. Its translation is CASSIGQSDYNEQFF.

This sequence joins TRBV7-2 and TRBJ1-1; D remains unclear. This CDR3 is 15 amino acids long. V was trimmed by 1 base and J by 3 bases, leaving 12 bases between them. The germline V gene encodes CDR1 SGHTA and CDR2 FQGNSA. This CDR3 reads CASSLVGGRDTEAFF. The DNA for the CDR3 is TGTGCCAGCAGCTTAGTCGGAGGGAGGGACACTGAAGCTTTCTTT.

This rearrangement joins TRBV19 to TRBJ1-1; D perhaps matches TRBD1 (5 bases). V was cut by 3 bases and J by 1 base, with 6 bases left in between. The germline gives CDR1 LNHDA, CDR2 SQIVND (reference sequence). This CDR3 is 13 amino acids long. This CDR3 reads CASSMQGNTEAFF. DNA for the CDR3: TGTGCCAGTAGTATGCAGGGGAACACTGAAGCTTTCTTT.

This clone was counted a few times. The gene calls are TRBV2 and TRBJ2-3; perhaps TRBD2 as D (5 bases). The CDR3 consists of 13 residues. Trimming shortened V by 7 bases and J by 8 bases, and 16 bases separated the two germline ends. CDR1 and CDR2 from the germline V gene are SNHLY and FYNNEI. CDR3 loop: CASTVEPGLTQYF. Written as DNA, the CDR3 is TGTGCCAGCACAGTAGAGCCTGGACTTACGCAGTATTTT.